The 30 T cell receptor beta chains in this list originate from one sample, sequenced in a study of regulatory T cells in long-lasting Graves disease (dated by TCRdb to 2020 to 2022). The method behind the library was multiplex PCR. These reads were obtained on an Illumina HiSeq 4000. iRepertoire HTBI primers and Arm-PCR amplification of CDR3 regions were used to construct TCR beta libraries. TCRdb's own reprocessing of the public reads used fastp at Q25 and MiXCR and kept productive beta chains. Each record represents a unique CDR3 protein, reported with the most common genes and DNA among its rows. The sample profile shows approximately 300,000 distinct CDR3 sequences; over 15% of them were found once. The top ten hold approximately 35% of the sample. Sample time point, as interpreted from the label and publication: newly diagnosed GD, antithyroid drugs for less than 3 months. For both TCR sequencing and RNA sequencing, RNA was extracted from PBMCs in TRIzol.

The starting material was peripheral blood mononuclear cells (PBMCs), obtained at new diagnosis, from a patient treated with antithyroid drugs. The receptor source for this set is a female donor with Graves disease.

This clonotype has more than one count but fewer than ten. The CDR3 bases are TGTGCCAGCAGCTTAGAGATGGGACAGAACTACGAGCAGTACTTC. Residues: CASSLEMGQNYEQYF. The J gene is TRBJ2-7, the V gene TRBV11-2, with TRBD1 identical over 7 bases. The V gene end was trimmed by 0 bases and the J gene end by 3 bases; junction bases not matched to a gene: 5. Germline lookup yields CDR1 SGHAT and CDR2 FQNNGV. CDR3 length equals 15 residues.

In its sample, this clonotype was seen many times. J is TRBJ1-2 and V is TRBV2; D unresolved. CDR1 is SNHLY, CDR2 FYNNEI, per germline. Between the trimmed V and J ends, which lost 0 bases and 0 bases, there was a span of 11 bases. This CDR3 has 16 amino acids. CDR3 nucleotides: TGTGCCAGCAGTGAAGCGCGAGGGTTAGCTAACTATGGCTACACCTTC. It codes for CASSEARGLANYGYTF.

The chain carries TRBV10-3 and TRBJ1-5, with TRBD1 matching 7 bases. The ends lost 10 bases at V and 4 bases at J; junction bases unmatched: 10. Looked up from germline, CDR1 is ENHRY and CDR2 is SYGVKD. The CDR3 runs to 14 residues. CDR3 in amino acids: CATSGDRPNQPQHF. The CDR3 DNA reads TGTGCCACCTCGGGGGACAGACCGAATCAGCCCCAGCATTTT.

This clonotype was found many times. This chain connects TRBV2 to TRBJ2-5; a weak D match, TRBD1 (6 bases). The length of the CDR3 is 14 residues. Germline lookup yields CDR1 SNHLY and CDR2 FYNNEI. V lost 6 bases to trimming and J lost 2 bases, with 13 bases between them. The CDR3 here is CASRKDSTQETQYF. For the CDR3, the DNA is TGTGCCAGCAGGAAGGACAGTACGCAAGAGACCCAGTACTTC.

This chain connects TRBV5-1 to TRBJ1-1, with 7 bases that match TRBD1. Germline-derived CDR1 and CDR2 are SGHRS and YFSETQ. This CDR3 region has 15 residues. The V segment lost 0 bases and the J segment 4 bases; nucleotides outside the gene matches: 6. CDR3 region: CASSLDHRGSTEAFF. The CDR3 DNA is TGCGCCAGCAGCTTGGACCACAGGGGATCCACTGAAGCTTTCTTT.

This clonotype was seen ten or more times. The chain joins TRBV18 to TRBJ2-7, with D perhaps matching TRBD1 or TRBD2 (6 bases each). The germline V gene encodes CDR1 KGHSH and CDR2 LQKENI. The CDR3 spans 12 residues. V was cut by 8 bases and J by 5 bases, with 13 bases left in between. CDR3 nucleotides: TGTGCCAGCAGCCCTAGGGGGGACGAGCAGTACTTC. It translates to CASSPRGDEQYF.

This clonotype was counted at least ten times. The chain combines TRBV6-1 with TRBJ2-7, with unresolved D. The germline V and J ends were trimmed by 5 bases and 4 bases, with 6 bases remaining between them. CDR3 length equals 11 residues. The germline V gene has CDR1 MNHNS and CDR2 SASEGT. The CDR3 is CASSKQYEQYF. In DNA, the CDR3 is TGTGCCAGCAGTAAACAATACGAGCAGTACTTC.

In this sample, this clonotype turned up many times. This chain uses TRBV27 with TRBJ2-2; D ambiguous. Trimming removed 6 bases from V and 0 bases from J, with 8 bases in between. Germline CDR1 reads MNHEY; CDR2 reads SMNVEV (reference sequence). The CDR3 has 14 residues. The CDR3 here is CASRAEPNTGELFF. CDR3 bases: TGTGCCAGCAGGGCGGAGCCGAACACCGGGGAGCTGTTTTTT.

To note about this clonotype: An end of the junction differs from the germline gene, which may be a read error. The chain recombines TRBV3-1 with TRBJ2-5; D is tentatively TRBD1 or TRBD2 (6 bases each). Germline CDR1 LGHDT, CDR2 YNNKEL (reference sequence). This CDR3 contains 15 residues. The CDR3 here is CASSQEGGSQQTQYF. CDR3 coding DNA: TGTGCCAGCAGCCAAGAAGGGGGGTCCCAACAGACCCAGTACTTC.

There are a few counts of this clonotype. The J gene is TRBJ2-4, the V gene TRBV6-2 or TRBV6-3, with D uncertain. Germline lookup yields CDR1 MNHEY and CDR2 SVGEGT. Trimming left V 8 bases short and J 2 bases short, with 7 bases between. This CDR3 contains 12 residues. The CDR3 sequence is CASQSPKNIQYF. CDR3 DNA: TGTGCCAGCCAGTCCCCCAAAAACATTCAGTACTTC.

This chain links TRBV12-3 or TRBV12-4 with TRBJ2-7, with D perhaps given as TRBD1 or TRBD2 (5 bases each). This CDR3 is built from 13 residues. The V and J ends lost 7 bases and 4 bases respectively, with 14 bases between them. CDR3 sequence (DNA): TGTGCCAGCACCACGGGACGGACATACGAGCAGTACTTC. This translates into CASTTGRTYEQYF.

This clonotype was detected many times. The rearrangement uses TRBV5-1 and TRBJ2-7; 14 positions agree with TRBD2. CDR1 is SGHRS, CDR2 YFSETQ, per germline. Trimming at V came to 4 bases and at J to 5 bases, leaving 11 bases not matched to a gene. The CDR3 length is 17 residues. CDR3 bases: TGCGCCAGCAGCCATAACTCTCGACTAGCGGGAGGGGACGAGCAGTACTTC. Encoded protein: CASSHNSRLAGGDEQYF.

A few counts support this clonotype. The gene calls are TRBV10-1 and TRBJ2-7; D possibly uses TRBD1 or TRBD2 (5 bases each). Trimming left V 4 bases short and J 2 bases short, with 15 bases between. Germline V lookup: CDR1 WNHNN, CDR2 SYGVQD (reference sequence). The CDR3 contains 15 residues. The CDR3 DNA reads TGCGCCAGCAGTGGCCCCGGGACGGGGACCTACGAGCAGTACTTC. This gives the protein CASSGPGTGTYEQYF.

Notes on this clonotype: Since a far larger clone is one base different, this is likely a read error. The chain recombines TRBV6-2 or TRBV6-3 with TRBJ2-7, with 7 bases matching TRBD2. CDR1 and CDR2 from the germline V gene are MNHEY and SVGEGT. The trim removed 4 bases at V and 7 bases at J, leaving 4 bases unmatched. This CDR3 has 12 amino acids. CDR3 nucleotide sequence: TGTGCCAGCAGTTTAGGGGAGGGTGAGCAGTACTTC. Protein sequence: CASSLGEGEQYF.

The sample holds a few counts of this clonotype. V is TRBV4-1 and J is TRBJ2-5; 12 positions match TRBD2. The length of the CDR3 is 16 residues. The germline CDR1 and CDR2 sequences are MGHRA and YSYEKL. Germline trimming cut 5 bases from V and 4 bases from J; bases unmatched to any gene: 8. CDR3 coding DNA: TGCGCCAGCAGCTCCCTGACTAGCGGGAGATTAGAGACCCAGTACTTC. Protein sequence: CASSSLTSGRLETQYF.

This clonotype appeared many times. The rearrangement uses TRBV11-2 and TRBJ2-7; TRBD1 aligns across 12 bases. The CDR3 is 14 residues long. Trimming took 5 bases from V and 6 from J; bases not matched to a gene: 5. The germline V gene encodes CDR1 SGHAT and CDR2 FQNNGV. DNA of the CDR3: TGTGCCAGCAGCCCGGGACAGGGGGCTAGCGAGCAGTACTTC. It translates to CASSPGQGASEQYF.

As concerns this clonotype: With a much larger clone just one base away, this may be a read error. V and J are TRBV27 and TRBJ2-2; D call uncertain. Germline V gene sequence: CDR1 MNHEY, CDR2 SMNVEV (reference sequence). The CDR3 runs to 15 residues. V was pared by 6 bases and J by 4 bases, with 15 bases between. The CDR3 DNA reads TGTGCCAGCAGCAATGCGAGGCTAGTCACCGGGGAGCTGTTTTTT. This translates into CASSNARLVTGELFF.

Points on this clonotype: One end of the junction fails to match germline, which may point to a read error. V gene TRBV5-1 combines with J gene TRBJ2-1, with 13 bases matching TRBD2. The CDR3 has 17 residues. Germline loops: CDR1 SGHRS, CDR2 YFSETQ. The CDR3 sequence: CVSSLRLAGGPYNEQFF. In DNA, the CDR3 is TGCGTCAGCAGCCTTAGACTAGCGGGAGGACCCTACAATGAGCAGTTCTTC.

This clonotype was detected many times. The chain links TRBV18 to TRBJ2-7, with 8 positions matching TRBD2. Trimming at V came to 3 bases and at J to 6 bases, leaving 4 bases not matched to a gene. The CDR3 consists of 13 residues. Germline CDR1 and CDR2: KGHSH and LQKENI. CDR3 residues: CASSPGLGGEQYF. CDR3 sequence (DNA): TGTGCCAGCTCACCGGGACTAGGGGGCGAGCAGTACTTC.

The chain links TRBV5-5 to TRBJ1-2; no clear D. The germline V gene has CDR1 SGHKS and CDR2 YYEKEE (reference sequence). The CDR3 totals 12 residues. Trimming pared 2 bases from V and 10 bases from J, leaving 12 bases between. CDR3 amino acids: CASSFAFLDYTF. In DNA form, the CDR3 reads TGTGCCAGCAGCTTCGCTTTTCTTGACTACACCTTC. The whole variable domain, filled in from reference TRBV5-5 and TRBJ1-2, reads DAGVTQSPTHLIKTRGQQVTLRCSPISGHKSVSWYQQVLGQGPQFIFQYYEKEERGRGNFPDRFSARQFPNYSSELNVNALLLGDSALYLCASSFAFLDYTFGSGTRLTVV.

This clonotype has at least ten counts. V is TRBV6-5 and J is TRBJ1-3; D gene unclear. The V end was cut by 4 bases, the J end by 0 bases, with 7 bases between. CDR3 length: 14 residues. Germline V CDR1 and CDR2: MNHEY, SVGAGI. Written as DNA, the CDR3 is TGTGCCAGCAGTTTGGGGTTCTCTGGAAACACCATATATTTT. It codes for CASSLGFSGNTIYF.

This clonotype was observed many times. J is TRBJ2-7 and V is TRBV9; D tentatively reads TRBD1 or TRBD2 (5 bases each). This CDR3 contains 13 residues. CDR1 and CDR2 (germline): SGDLS, YYNGEE. The V end lost 3 bases, the J end lost 5 bases, and 12 bases lay between the germline ends. The DNA for the CDR3 is TGTGCCAGCAGCGCGGGGTCAGGGAACGAGCAGTACTTC. It translates to CASSAGSGNEQYF.

This clonotype was seen many times. This rearrangement joins TRBV14 to TRBJ1-2, with D possibly being TRBD1 (5 bases). The CDR3 length is 14 residues. Germline V CDR1 and CDR2: SGHDN, FVKESK. V was cut by 7 bases and J by 6 bases, with 18 bases left in between. CDR3 residues: CASNPMGRAHGYTF. The CDR3 DNA is TGTGCCAGCAACCCCATGGGCAGGGCCCATGGCTACACCTTC.

Ten or more counts support this clonotype. The V call is TRBV27, the J call TRBJ2-7; the D is unclear. V dropped 2 bases and J dropped 13 bases, with 9 bases sitting between them. The CDR3 runs 10 residues. CDR1 is MNHEY, CDR2 SMNVEV, per germline (reference sequence). The CDR3 is CASSLDILYF. CDR3 sequence (DNA): TGTGCCAGCAGTTTAGACATCTTATACTTC.

This clonotype showed up many times. V and J are TRBV20-1 and TRBJ2-3; D may match TRBD1 or TRBD2 (5 bases each). This CDR3 contains 15 residues. The V end lost 6 bases, the J end lost 6 bases, and 22 bases lay between the germline ends. Looked up from germline, CDR1 is DFQATT and CDR2 is SNEGSKA (reference sequence). Written as DNA, the CDR3 is TGCAGTGCGGGTAGCATGGGGGTCGGGTCGGATACGCAGTATTTT. Its translation is CSAGSMGVGSDTQYF.

This clonotype was seen ten or more times. V usage is TRBV24-1 and J usage is TRBJ1-2, with D unresolved. Trimming took off 3 bases at V and 5 bases at J, with 9 bases between the two ends. Germline loops: CDR1 KGHDR, CDR2 SFDVKD. The CDR3 consists of 13 residues. CDR3 loop: CATSDPRSYGYTF. CDR3 bases: TGTGCCACCAGTGATCCCAGATCATATGGCTACACCTTC.

The genes are TRBV28 and TRBJ1-2; TRBD1 matches at 11 bases. CDR1 and CDR2 (germline): MDHEN, SYDVKM. The ends lost 5 bases at V and 4 bases at J; junction bases unmatched: 9. This CDR3 region has 16 residues. The CDR3 coding sequence is TGTGCCAGCAGTCCTAGTCGGGGGACAGGGGGCTATGGCTACACCTTC. Translation: CASSPSRGTGGYGYTF.

The chain carries TRBV18 and TRBJ2-3, with 8 bases matching TRBD2. This CDR3 comprises 14 residues. J was trimmed by 5 bases and V by 4 bases; bases with no gene match: 5. CDR1 is KGHSH, CDR2 LQKENI, per germline. The CDR3 reads CASSRAGDRDTQYF. CDR3 nucleotide sequence: TGTGCCAGCTCACGAGCGGGAGATCGAGATACGCAGTATTTT.

This clonotype was observed many times. The chain combines TRBV28 with TRBJ2-2; TRBD2 aligns across 14 bases. Trimming at V came to 11 bases and at J to 5 bases, leaving 10 bases not matched to a gene. Germline V gene sequence: CDR1 MDHEN, CDR2 SYDVKM. The CDR3 consists of 16 residues. This chain's CDR3 is CAGTSGRGIGTGELFF. For the CDR3, the DNA is TGTGCCGGGACTAGCGGGAGAGGTATTGGGACCGGGGAGCTGTTTTTT.

This clonotype was counted at least ten times. The gene calls are TRBV28 and TRBJ2-7; D is perhaps TRBD1 (5 bases). Trimming took 3 bases from V and 10 from J, leaving 10 bases between them. CDR1 MDHEN and CDR2 SYDVKM come from the germline V gene. The length of the CDR3 is 11 residues. The chain's CDR3 is CASSFRDFQYF. The CDR3 DNA reads TGTGCCAGCAGTTTCAGGGATTTTCAGTACTTC.